These T cell receptor beta chains were read from a single sample in a study of CD8+ T cells in alopecia areata. Generated by immunoSEQ multiplex PCR, the TCRdb table keeps only in-frame clones and is missing some. The table lists around 100,000 clones, under 90% of them singletons. Here the sequenced sample was CD8+ T cells sorted from blood, taken at week 34, from a patient treated with tofacitinib. Receptors originate from a human donor with alopecia areata. The CDR3 runs from the conserved cysteine through the conserved F or W. Fields, in order: D gene, J gene, clone size, V gene, CDR3 protein, CDR3 DNA. The D gene is left open where the match is weak. Expanded clones get a size class; other rows say once, few or many, or leave the size out.

TRBD2 | TRBJ2-3 | NA | TRBV6-5 | CASSYASGGFADTQYF | TGTGCCAGCAGTTACGCTAGCGGGGGGTTCGCAGATACGCAGTATTTT
NA | TRBJ2-7 | once | TRBV5-4 | CASRDSYYEQYF | TGTGCCAGCAGGGATTCTTACTACGAGCAGTACTTC
NA | TRBJ2-1 | NA | TRBV7-6 | CASSLAPRYEQFF | TGTGCCAGCAGCTTAGCGCCAAGGTATGAGCAGTTCTTC
NA | TRBJ1-3 | NA | TRBV27 | CASSLSINVERFSGNTIYF | TGTGCCAGCAGTTTATCGATTAACGTTGAGCGGTTCTCTGGAAACACCATATATTTT
NA | TRBJ1-4 | few | TRBV7-9 | CASSKPGPLGEKLFF | TGTGCCAGCAGCAAACCCGGGCCGTTGGGGGAAAAACTGTTTTTT
TRBD2 | TRBJ2-7 | NA | TRBV5-6 | CASSPQVATSGRSGYEQYF | TGTGCCAGCAGCCCCCAAGTCGCGACTAGCGGGAGGTCGGGCTACGAGCAGTACTTC
NA | TRBJ1-4 | NA | TRBV7-9 | CASSPDPWGEKLFF | TGTGCCAGCAGCCCCGACCCGTGGGGGGAAAAACTGTTTTTT
TRBD1 | TRBJ2-1 | NA | TRBV5-1 | CASSSGPPGQGKNEQFF | TGCGCCAGCAGCTCAGGCCCACCGGGACAGGGGAAAAATGAGCAGTTCTTC
TRBD2 | TRBJ2-7 | NA | TRBV5-4 | CASSLPGEGANEQYF | TGTGCCAGCAGCTTGCCGGGGGAGGGAGCTAACGAGCAGTACTTC
TRBD2 | TRBJ2-3 | NA | TRBV7-3 | CASSREGPDTQYF | TGTGCCAGCAGTAGGGAGGGTCCAGATACGCAGTATTTT
TRBD1 | TRBJ2-2 | NA | TRBV27 | CASSSRDRAPGGELFF | TGTGCCAGCAGTTCCCGGGACAGAGCTCCCGGCGGGGAGCTGTTTTTT
NA | TRBJ2-7 | NA | TRBV27 | CASSLSRGGRENEQYF | TGTGCCAGCAGTTTATCGCGCGGGGGCCGGGAGAACGAGCAGTACTTC
TRBD1 | TRBJ2-1 | NA | TRBV27 | CASSRGQGSYNEQFF | TGTGCCAGCAGCCGGGGACAGGGCTCCTACAATGAGCAGTTCTTC
NA | TRBJ2-7 | NA | TRBV7-9 | CASSQGGAYEQYF | TGTGCCAGCAGCCAAGGAGGGGCGTACGAGCAGTACTTC
NA | TRBJ1-1 | once | TRBV5-4 | CASSPGAPEAFF | TGTGCCAGCAGCCCTGGGGCGCCTGAAGCTTTCTTT
TRBD1 | TRBJ2-3 | NA | TRBV5-1 | CASSLGQGADTQYF | TGCGCCAGCAGCTTGGGTCAGGGGGCAGATACGCAGTATTTT
TRBD2 | TRBJ2-1 | NA | TRBV27 | CASSLSGLAGSEQFF | TGTGCCAGCAGTTTATCAGGACTAGCGGGGAGTGAGCAGTTCTTC
TRBD2 | TRBJ2-5 | few | TRBV14 | CASSQGPSGIGLETQYF | TGTGCCAGCAGCCAAGGGCCTAGCGGGATTGGTTTGGAGACCCAGTACTTC
TRBD1 | TRBJ2-5 | NA | TRBV6-5 | CASRRKDRVQETQYF | TGTGCCAGCAGACGGAAAGACAGGGTCCAAGAGACCCAGTACTTC
TRBD2 | TRBJ2-1 | NA | TRBV5-1 | CASSLGVAGGLYNEQFF | TGCGCCAGCAGCTTGGGAGTAGCGGGAGGCCTATACAATGAGCAGTTCTTC
NA | TRBJ2-2 | NA | TRBV13 | CASSLGGTGELFF | TGTGCCAGCAGCTTAGGTGGGACCGGGGAGCTGTTTTTT
NA | TRBJ2-7 | NA | TRBV10-3 | CAAEGEGKAGEQYF | TGTGCCGCAGAGGGGGAGGGGAAGGCCGGCGAGCAGTACTTC
NA | TRBJ2-7 | NA | TRBV13 | CASSTQGSAYEQYF | TGTGCCAGCAGCACACAGGGATCCGCCTACGAGCAGTACTTC
NA | TRBJ1-1 | NA | TRBV25-1 | CASTPLGGNTEAFF | TGTGCCAGCACCCCCCTGGGGGGCAACACTGAAGCTTTCTTT
NA | TRBJ2-7 | NA | TRBV9 | CASSPRQVDNEQYF | TGTGCCAGCAGCCCCAGACAGGTAGACAACGAGCAGTACTTC
NA | TRBJ2-7 | NA | TRBV7-9 | CASSLPEAGPSHEQYF | TGTGCCAGCAGCTTGCCCGAGGCAGGGCCTTCCCACGAGCAGTACTTC
NA | TRBJ1-1 | few | TRBV27 | CASSGLGLNTEAFF | TGTGCCAGCAGTGGATTGGGCTTGAACACTGAAGCTTTCTTT
TRBD2 | TRBJ2-7 | NA | TRBV5-1 | CASSLERESYEQYF | TGCGCCAGCAGCTTGGAGCGGGAGTCCTACGAGCAGTACTTC
TRBD2 | TRBJ2-7 | once | TRBV19 | CASSIVGGSSYEQYF | TGTGCCAGTAGTATAGTAGGCGGGAGCTCCTACGAGCAGTACTTC
NA | TRBJ1-2 | NA | TRBV11-2 | CASSPGSLFYGYTF | TGTGCCAGCAGTCCCGGGTCCCTTTTTTATGGCTACACCTTC
NA | TRBJ1-1 | NA | TRBV7-9 | CASSFGERITEAFF | TGTGCCAGCAGCTTCGGGGAGAGGATCACTGAAGCTTTCTTT
NA | TRBJ2-1 | NA | TRBV10-3 | CAISVRDEYNEQFF | TGTGCCATCAGTGTCCGGGACGAATACAATGAGCAGTTCTTC
NA | TRBJ2-4 | NA | TRBV6-6 | CASSYSSWIRYF | TGTGCCAGCAGTTACTCGAGCTGGATTCGGTACTTC
NA | TRBJ1-5 | NA | TRBV19 | CASSINRPNNQPQHF | TGTGCCAGTAGTATAAACAGACCCAACAATCAGCCCCAGCATTTT
NA | TRBJ2-1 | NA | TRBV6-4 | CASTRVRGLSACVYNEQFF | TGTGCCAGCACCCGGGTTAGAGGCTTGAGTGCTTGCGTCTACAATGAGCAGTTCTTC
NA | TRBJ2-1 | NA | TRBV27 | CASQASGPSSYNEQFF | TGTGCCAGCCAAGCCTCGGGACCTTCCTCCTACAATGAGCAGTTCTTC
NA | TRBJ1-1 | NA | TRBV7-2 | CASSFGFPEAFF | TGTGCCAGCAGCTTTGGGTTTCCTGAAGCTTTCTTT
TRBD2 | TRBJ2-3 | NA | TRBV27 | CASSAGGPTDTQYF | TGTGCCAGCAGTGCGGGGGGTCCCACAGATACGCAGTATTTT
NA | TRBJ1-1 | NA | TRBV11-2 | CASSFGQVVRWNTEAFF | TGTGCCAGCAGCTTTGGGCAGGTCGTCCGATGGAACACTGAAGCTTTCTTT
NA | TRBJ2-7 | NA | TRBV4-2 | CASSQARSYEQYF | TGTGCCAGCAGCCAAGCTCGGAGCTACGAGCAGTACTTC
TRBD2 | TRBJ2-1 | NA | TRBV25-1 | CASSRPRGDEQFF | TGTGCCAGCAGTCGTCCCCGGGGGGATGAGCAGTTCTTC
TRBD2 | TRBJ2-3 | NA | TRBV9 | CASSVGGSTDTQYF | TGTGCCAGCAGCGTTGGCGGGAGTACAGATACGCAGTATTTT
NA | TRBJ2-1 | few | TRBV19 | CASSLGPPSYNEQFF | TGTGCCAGTAGTCTTGGCCCTCCCTCCTACAATGAGCAGTTCTTC
TRBD2 | TRBJ2-7 | once | TRBV4-1 | CASSPTSGYEQYF | TGCGCCAGCAGCCCGACTAGCGGCTACGAGCAGTACTTC
NA | TRBJ2-7 | once | TRBV5-1 | CASSLAGAATYEQYF | TGCGCCAGCAGCTTGGCAGGGGCAGCTACCTACGAGCAGTACTTC
NA | TRBJ2-7 | NA | TRBV30 | CAWSYREYEQYF | TGTGCCTGGAGCTACAGGGAGTACGAGCAGTACTTC
NA | TRBJ2-3 | NA | TRBV9 | CASSVGTAPRDTQYF | TGTGCCAGCAGCGTAGGGACCGCCCCACGAGATACGCAGTATTTT
NA | TRBJ2-1 | NA | TRBV27 | CASSFGVYTYNEQFF | TGTGCCAGCAGTTTCGGAGTTTATACCTACAATGAGCAGTTCTTC
TRBD1 | TRBJ2-7 | once | TRBV6-5 | CASSYTGTGAPEQYF | TGTGCCAGCAGTTACACCGGGACAGGGGCACCCGAGCAGTACTTC